The next 21 T cell receptor beta chains were all read from a single sample in a study of naive and memory T cell subsets (TCRdb year 2017). The research as a whole found: A few larger clonotypes were present in naive repertoires, particularly the CD8 repertoires, and these clonotypes were possibly memory cells re-expressing CD45RA.

Their specific antigens are unknown. Library preparation employed UMI-ligation and nested PCR. Sequencing was carried out with an Illumina MiSeq. To cover both TRBC1 and TRBC2, the beta constant-region primer consisted of an equimolar mix of two oligonucleotides. The ligated cDNA went through four rounds of PCR with nested alpha and beta constant-region primers together with the SP2 primer. The raw public data were reprocessed by TCRdb itself: fastp quality trimming at Q25, MiXCR clonotype calling, in-frame beta chains only. Here each entry gathers all rows of one CDR3 protein and keeps the most common genes and DNA. This sample has 150,000 or so distinct CDR3 sequences in its table, and roughly 23% of those were observed once. Jointly, the top ten make up roughly 0.1% of the sample. Sequencing input: naive CD4+ T cells from blood. The sample's cell subset or site label is to be understood as: naive T cells, CD45RA high CD27+. These receptor sequences come from a human donor in good health.

This clonotype has ten or more counts. The gene calls are TRBV28 and TRBJ2-3; D is tentatively TRBD1 or TRBD2 (6 bases each). Germline assignment: CDR1 MDHEN and CDR2 SYDVKM. V lost 6 bases and J lost 1, with 11 bases in between. The CDR3 covers 14 residues. CDR3 in amino acids: CASRWGAGTDTQYF. Here the CDR3 DNA reads TGTGCCAGCAGATGGGGGGCCGGCACAGATACGCAGTATTTT. Together with reference TRBV28 and TRBJ2-3, the CDR3 gives the full variable domain: DVKVTQSSRYLVKRTGEKVFLECVQDMDHENMFWYRQDPGLGLRLIYFSYDVKMKEKGDIPEGYSVSREKKERFSLILESASTNQTSMYLCASRWGAGTDTQYFGPGTRLTVL.

The chain carries TRBV7-2 and TRBJ1-1; D not certain. Trimming left V 1 base short and J 1 base short, with 7 bases between. This CDR3 has 14 amino acids. Germline V gives CDR1 SGHTA, CDR2 FQGNSA. As DNA, the CDR3 is TGTGCCAGCAGCTTAGAATTCTGGAACACTGAAGCTTTCTTT. This translates into CASSLEFWNTEAFF.

The genes are TRBV7-2 and TRBJ1-1; no clear D gene. V gave up 4 bases and J gave up 2 bases, with 14 bases separating them. Per the germline V gene, CDR1 is SGHTA and CDR2 is FQGNSA. The CDR3 extends over 15 amino acids. CDR3 region: CASSSLVVPNTEAFF. The CDR3 DNA reads as TGTGCCAGCAGCTCTCTGGTGGTACCTAACACTGAAGCTTTCTTT.

This clonotype turned up a few times. The chain combines TRBV27 with TRBJ2-7; 9 bases match TRBD1. The J segment lost 0 bases and the V segment lost 5 bases, leaving 5 bases of the junction unmatched. Germline V gene lookup returns CDR1 MNHEY and CDR2 SMNVEV (reference sequence). The CDR3 is 15 amino acids. CDR3 nucleotide sequence: TGTGCCAGCAGTACCTCGGACAGGGGCTCCTACGAGCAGTACTTC. Translation gives CASSTSDRGSYEQYF.

This clonotype has a handful of counts. The rearrangement uses TRBV12-3 or TRBV12-4 and TRBJ2-1; a weak D match, TRBD1 (5 bases). CDR3 length equals 13 residues. V lost 1 base and J lost 6, with 7 bases in between. The CDR3 here is CASSLGRVNEQFF. In nucleotides, the CDR3 is TGTGCCAGCAGTTTAGGCAGGGTCAATGAGCAGTTCTTC.

The chain has TRBV7-2 and TRBJ1-1; D uncertain. CDR3 length: 14 amino acids. Germline V gives CDR1 SGHTA, CDR2 FQGNSA. V was pared by 5 bases and J by 0 bases, with 10 bases between. The CDR3 nucleotides are TGTGCCAGCAGCAAAGGACTGCTGAACACTGAAGCTTTCTTT. Encoded protein: CASSKGLLNTEAFF.

This rearrangement joins TRBV6-5 to TRBJ2-7; no definite D call. Trimming stripped 8 bases from V and 0 bases from J, with 11 bases between. The germline gives CDR1 MNHEY, CDR2 SVGAGI. The CDR3 is made up of 13 amino acids. The CDR3 DNA reads as TGTGCCAGCCGGCCAGGCAGCTCCTACGAGCAGTACTTC. It translates to CASRPGSSYEQYF.

This clonotype was found a few times. This chain links TRBV2 with TRBJ2-3; D possibly corresponds to TRBD2 (6 bases). The CDR3 covers 14 residues. The V end lost 4 bases, the J end lost 4 bases, and 12 bases lay between the germline ends. Germline values: CDR1 SNHLY, CDR2 FYNNEI. In DNA, the CDR3 is TGTGCCAGCAGTGTTGGCGGGGTAGCAGATACGCAGTATTTT. Translated, it gives CASSVGGVADTQYF.

The sample holds a few counts of this clonotype. V gene TRBV6-6 combines with J gene TRBJ2-1, with 8 positions matching TRBD1. CDR1 and CDR2 from the germline V gene are MNHNY and SVGAGI (reference sequence). The CDR3 totals 16 residues. After removal of 5 bases from V and 2 bases from J, the junction contained 8 bases not matched to a gene. CDR3 bases: TGTGCCAGCAGTCGACCCGACAGGGGCGCCTACAATGAGCAGTTCTTC. This encodes CASSRPDRGAYNEQFF.

The sample holds one count of this clonotype. This rearrangement joins TRBV27 to TRBJ1-1; D unclear. The CDR3 covers 16 residues. V lost 5 bases and J lost 3, with 19 bases in between. The germline gives CDR1 MNHEY, CDR2 SMNVEV (reference sequence). The CDR3 loop reads CASSTTRSGRDTEAFF. The CDR3 DNA is TGTGCCAGCAGTACAACGCGATCAGGACGGGACACTGAAGCTTTCTTT.

The chain carries TRBV10-2 and TRBJ1-5, with a tentative D call TRBD1 (6 bases). V was trimmed by 8 bases and J by 3 bases, leaving 14 bases between them. The CDR3 is made up of 14 amino acids. Germline CDR1 is WSHSY and CDR2 is SAAADI. The chain's CDR3 is CASLGGGANQPQHF. The CDR3 DNA reads as TGCGCCAGCTTGGGAGGGGGTGCCAATCAGCCCCAGCATTTT.

This clonotype has just a few counts. The chain is built from TRBV29-1 and TRBJ2-7; TRBD2 matches 11 bases. Germline V gives CDR1 SQVTM, CDR2 ANQGSEA. This CDR3 region has 14 residues. V was pared by 4 bases and J by 2 bases, with 4 bases of the junction left unmatched. The CDR3 bases are TGCAGCGTTGCAGGACTAGCGGGTGCCTACGAGCAGTACTTC. Translation gives CSVAGLAGAYEQYF.

The CDR3 region is CASSYSSLGNEKLFF. The CDR3 coding sequence is TGTGCCAGCAGTTACTCGAGTTTGGGAAATGAAAAACTGTTTTTT. The chain carries TRBV6-6 and TRBJ1-4; D gene ambiguous. Germline CDR1 and CDR2: MNHNY and SVGAGI (reference sequence). The V gene lost 0 bases and the J gene lost 5 bases, with 10 bases spanning the gap. There are 15 residues in the CDR3.

This clonotype was counted between two and nine times. V and J are TRBV7-8 and TRBJ2-3, with 10 bases identical to TRBD1. V was clipped by 6 bases and J by 9 bases; unmatched bases: 9. The CDR3 is made up of 14 amino acids. Looked up from germline, CDR1 is SGHVS and CDR2 is FQNEAQ. CDR3 sequence (DNA): TGTGCCAGCAGTTGGGAGGGACAGGGGTTAACGCAGTATTTT. Amino acid sequence: CASSWEGQGLTQYF.

This clonotype came up a few times. The V and J genes are TRBV6-5 and TRBJ1-2, with a possible D match to TRBD1 (5 bases). Trimming pared 5 bases from V and 1 base from J, leaving 8 bases between. The CDR3 sequence is 13 residues long. Germline CDR1 is MNHEY and CDR2 is SVGAGI. The CDR3 sequence: CASSGTVNYGYTF. DNA of the CDR3: TGTGCCAGCAGTGGGACGGTTAACTATGGCTACACCTTC.

The rearrangement joins TRBV28 to TRBJ2-5; 9 bases align to TRBD1. CDR1 and CDR2 from the germline V gene are MDHEN and SYDVKM. The CDR3 runs to 16 residues. V dropped 6 bases and J dropped 1; count of bases not matched to a gene: 9. The CDR3 region has the DNA TGTGCCAGCAGCCGAGGGACAGGGAGGTTCCAAGAGACCCAGTACTTC. The encoded protein is CASSRGTGRFQETQYF.

This clonotype was observed a few times. V usage is TRBV5-1 and J usage is TRBJ2-1, with D unclear. The CDR3 is 12 amino acids. Trimming removed 3 bases at V and 11 bases at J, with 12 bases between. CDR1 is SGHRS and CDR2 is YFSETQ in the germline V gene. The CDR3 nucleotides are TGCGCCAGCAGCTCTCGGACGGAGAAGCAGTTCTTC. It translates to CASSSRTEKQFF.

In this sample, this clonotype turned up many times. The rearrangement links TRBV28 to TRBJ2-7; 10 nucleotides align to TRBD2. The CDR3 runs 12 residues. J was trimmed by 6 bases and V by 6 bases; bases with no gene match: 2. Germline V gene data show CDR1 as MDHEN and CDR2 as SYDVKM. In nucleotides, the CDR3 is TGTGCCAGCAGACTAGCGGGGCTCGAGCAGTACTTC. It specifies CASRLAGLEQYF.

This clonotype appeared a single time. The chain is built from TRBV7-9 and TRBJ2-3, with D uncertain. Trimming took off 4 bases at V and 4 bases at J, with 15 bases between the two ends. The CDR3 runs 15 residues. CDR1 and CDR2 from the germline V gene are SEHNR and FQNEAQ (reference sequence). The CDR3 nucleotides are TGTGCCAGCAGCTCCCCCCTTACTCAATCAGATACGCAGTATTTT. It codes for CASSSPLTQSDTQYF. The entire variable domain, with the rest obtained from reference TRBV7-9 and TRBJ2-3, is as follows: DTGVSQNPRHKITKRGQNVTFRCDPISEHNRLYWYRQTLGQGPEFLTYFQNEAQLEKSRLLSDRFSAERPKGSFSTLEIQRTEQGDSAMYLCASSSPLTQSDTQYFGPGTRLTVL.

In this sample, this clonotype turned up many times. This chain uses TRBV7-9 with TRBJ2-3; weak D call: TRBD2 (6 bases). Germline V gene sequence: CDR1 SEHNR, CDR2 FQNEAQ (reference sequence). V was clipped by 3 bases and J by 4 bases, with 8 bases between them. The CDR3 covers 13 residues. CDR3 bases: TGTGCCAGCAGCTTCGGGAGCGCAGATACGCAGTATTTT. Protein sequence: CASSFGSADTQYF.

Written as DNA, the CDR3 is TGTGCCAGCAGTCCGCGCGGTGGGAGTTCCTACAATGAGCAGTTCTTC. This translates into CASSPRGGSSYNEQFF. The V and J genes are TRBV12-3 or TRBV12-4 and TRBJ2-1; tentative D call: TRBD2 (5 bases). The CDR3 covers 16 residues. V lost 5 bases and J 1 base, leaving 15 bases between the germline ends.